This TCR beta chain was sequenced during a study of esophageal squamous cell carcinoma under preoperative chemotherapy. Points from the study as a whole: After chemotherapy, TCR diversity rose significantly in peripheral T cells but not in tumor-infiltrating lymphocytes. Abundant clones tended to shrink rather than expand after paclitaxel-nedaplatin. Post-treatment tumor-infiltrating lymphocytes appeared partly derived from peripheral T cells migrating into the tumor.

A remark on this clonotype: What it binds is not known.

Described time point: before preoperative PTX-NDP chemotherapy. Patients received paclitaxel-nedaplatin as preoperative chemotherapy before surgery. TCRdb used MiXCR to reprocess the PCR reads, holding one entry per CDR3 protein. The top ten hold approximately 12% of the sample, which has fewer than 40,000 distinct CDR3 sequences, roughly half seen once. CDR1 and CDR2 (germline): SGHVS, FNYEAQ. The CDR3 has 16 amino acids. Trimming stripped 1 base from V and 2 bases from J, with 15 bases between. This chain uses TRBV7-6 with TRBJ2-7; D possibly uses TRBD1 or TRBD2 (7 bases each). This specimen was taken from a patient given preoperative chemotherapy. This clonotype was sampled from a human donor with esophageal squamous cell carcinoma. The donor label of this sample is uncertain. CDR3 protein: CASSLGGGRGAYEQYF. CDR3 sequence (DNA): TGTGCCAGCAGCTTAGGGGGGGGCAGGGGGGCCTACGAGCAGTACTTC.